This TCR beta chain appears in the sequencing data of a study of cytomegalovirus exposure and HLA in healthy donors. J was trimmed by 0 bases and V by 6 bases; bases with no gene match: 5. CDR3 length: 15 amino acids. Germline lookup yields CDR1 SNHLY and CDR2 FYNNEI. This clone was seen once. The PCR made use of 60 Vbeta and 13 Jbeta primers. Libraries were prepared by immunoSEQ multiplex PCR; TCRdb keeps only in-frame clonotypes and omits some of them. The sample consists of 200,000 or so clones, about four fifths of them appearing once. Sequenced input: PBMCs. The J gene is TRBJ2-3, the V gene TRBV2; the match to TRBD1 covers 8 bases. The source of this sequence is a male donor in good health and CMV-seropositive. Here the CDR3 reads CASRLDRASTDTQYF. Written as DNA, the CDR3 is TGTGCCAGCAGGTTGGACAGGGCTAGCACAGATACGCAGTATTTT.